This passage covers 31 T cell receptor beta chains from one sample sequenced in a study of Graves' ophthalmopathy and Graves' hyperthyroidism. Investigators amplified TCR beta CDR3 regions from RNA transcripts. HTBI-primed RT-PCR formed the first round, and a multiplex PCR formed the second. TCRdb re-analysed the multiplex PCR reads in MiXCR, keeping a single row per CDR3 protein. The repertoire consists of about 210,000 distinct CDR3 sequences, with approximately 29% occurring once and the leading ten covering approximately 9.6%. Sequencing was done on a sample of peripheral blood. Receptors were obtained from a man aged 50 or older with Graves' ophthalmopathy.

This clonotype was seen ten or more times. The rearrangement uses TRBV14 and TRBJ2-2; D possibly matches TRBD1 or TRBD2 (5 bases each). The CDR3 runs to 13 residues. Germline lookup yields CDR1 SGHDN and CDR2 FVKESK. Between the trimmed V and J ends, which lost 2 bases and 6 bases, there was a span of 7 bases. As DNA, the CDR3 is TGTGCCAGCAGCCAATTGGGACCCGGGGAGCTGTTTTTT. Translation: CASSQLGPGELFF. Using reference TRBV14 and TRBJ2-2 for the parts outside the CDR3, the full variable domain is EAGVTQFPSHSVIEKGQTVTLRCDPISGHDNLYWYRRVMGKEIKFLLHFVKESKQDESGMPNNRFLAERTGGTYSTLKVQPAELEDSGVYFCASSQLGPGELFFGEGSRLTVL.

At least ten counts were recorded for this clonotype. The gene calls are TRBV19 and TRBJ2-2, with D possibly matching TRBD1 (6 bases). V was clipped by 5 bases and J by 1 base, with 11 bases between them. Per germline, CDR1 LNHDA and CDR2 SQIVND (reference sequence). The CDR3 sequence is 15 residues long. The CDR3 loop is CASSAGTRNTGELFF. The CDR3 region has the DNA TGTGCCAGTAGTGCCGGGACAAGGAACACCGGGGAGCTGTTTTTT.

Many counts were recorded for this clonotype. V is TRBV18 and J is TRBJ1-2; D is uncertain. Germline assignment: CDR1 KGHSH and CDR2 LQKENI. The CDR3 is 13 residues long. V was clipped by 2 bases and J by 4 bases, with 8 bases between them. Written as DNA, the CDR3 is TGTGCCAGCTCACCAGGGCGGCCCTATGGCTACACCTTC. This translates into CASSPGRPYGYTF.

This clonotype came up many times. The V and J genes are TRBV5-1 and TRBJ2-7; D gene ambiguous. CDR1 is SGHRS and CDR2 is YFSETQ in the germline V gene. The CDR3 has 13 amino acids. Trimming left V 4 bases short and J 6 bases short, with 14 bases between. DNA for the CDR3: TGCGCCAGCAGCCCAAGAGAGCATCTCGAGCAGTACTTC. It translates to CASSPREHLEQYF.

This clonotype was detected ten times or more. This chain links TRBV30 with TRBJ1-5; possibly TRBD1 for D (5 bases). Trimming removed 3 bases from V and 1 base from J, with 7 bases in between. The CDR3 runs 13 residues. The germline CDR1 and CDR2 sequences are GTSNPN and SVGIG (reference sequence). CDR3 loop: CAWSRVSNQPQHF. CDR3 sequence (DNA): TGTGCCTGGAGCAGGGTGAGCAATCAGCCCCAGCATTTT. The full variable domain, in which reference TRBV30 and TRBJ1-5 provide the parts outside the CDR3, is SQTIHQWPATLVQPVGSPLSLECTVEGTSNPNLYWYRQAAGRGLQLLFYSVGIGQISSEVPQNLSASRPQDRQFILSSKKLLLSDSGFYLCAWSRVSNQPQHFGDGTRLSIL.

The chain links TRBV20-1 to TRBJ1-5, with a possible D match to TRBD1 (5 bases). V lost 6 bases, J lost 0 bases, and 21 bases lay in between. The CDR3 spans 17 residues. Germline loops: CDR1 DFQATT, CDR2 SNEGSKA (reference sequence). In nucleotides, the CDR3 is TGCAGTGCCAGGAGGGGACCCAATTCAAATAGCAATCAGCCCCAGCATTTT. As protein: CSARRGPNSNSNQPQHF.

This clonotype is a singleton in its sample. The CDR3 DNA sequence: TGTGCCAGCAGTTTGACAGACAAGCAGTACTTC. It encodes CASSLTDKQYF. The gene calls are TRBV12-3 or TRBV12-4 and TRBJ2-7, with D possibly TRBD1 on 5 matching bases. This CDR3 has 11 amino acids. The V end was cut by 3 bases, the J end by 8 bases, with 8 bases between.

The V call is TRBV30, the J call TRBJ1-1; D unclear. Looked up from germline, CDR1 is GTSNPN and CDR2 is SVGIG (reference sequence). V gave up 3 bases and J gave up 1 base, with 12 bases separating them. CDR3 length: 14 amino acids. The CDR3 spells CAWSRRGRNTEAFF. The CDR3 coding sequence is TGTGCCTGGAGCCGCCGAGGGAGGAACACTGAAGCTTTCTTT.

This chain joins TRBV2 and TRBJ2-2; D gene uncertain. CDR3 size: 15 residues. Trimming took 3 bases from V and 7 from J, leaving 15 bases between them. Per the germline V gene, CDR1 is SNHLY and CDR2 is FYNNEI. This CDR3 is CASSENNGGVGELFF. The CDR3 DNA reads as TGTGCCAGCAGTGAGAATAATGGTGGAGTCGGGGAGCTGTTTTTT.

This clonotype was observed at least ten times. CDR3 in amino acids: CASSVRGSGANVLTF. CDR3 sequence (DNA): TGTGCCAGCAGTGTACGTGGCTCTGGGGCCAACGTCCTGACTTTC. The rearrangement links TRBV6-1 to TRBJ2-6; D gene ambiguous. Germline lookup yields CDR1 MNHNS and CDR2 SASEGT. V was shortened by 4 bases and J by 0 bases, with 7 bases between the two germline ends. The length of the CDR3 is 15 residues.

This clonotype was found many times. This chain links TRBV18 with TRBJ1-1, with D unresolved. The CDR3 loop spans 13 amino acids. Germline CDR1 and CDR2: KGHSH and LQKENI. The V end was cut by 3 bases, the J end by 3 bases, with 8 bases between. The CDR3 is CASSPGLDTEAFF. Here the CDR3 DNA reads TGTGCCAGCTCACCCGGGTTGGACACTGAAGCTTTCTTT.

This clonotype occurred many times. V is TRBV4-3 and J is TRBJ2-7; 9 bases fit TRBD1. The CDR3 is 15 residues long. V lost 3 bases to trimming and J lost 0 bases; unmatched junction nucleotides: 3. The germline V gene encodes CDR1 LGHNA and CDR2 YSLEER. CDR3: CASSQGDRDSYEQYF. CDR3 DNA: TGCGCCAGCAGCCAGGGGGACAGGGACTCCTACGAGCAGTACTTC.

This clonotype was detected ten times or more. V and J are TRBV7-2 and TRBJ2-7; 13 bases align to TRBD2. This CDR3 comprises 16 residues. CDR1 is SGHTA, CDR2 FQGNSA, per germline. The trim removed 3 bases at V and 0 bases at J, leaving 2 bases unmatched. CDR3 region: CASSFTSGRASYEQYF. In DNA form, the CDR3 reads TGTGCCAGCAGCTTCACTAGCGGGAGGGCCTCCTACGAGCAGTACTTC.

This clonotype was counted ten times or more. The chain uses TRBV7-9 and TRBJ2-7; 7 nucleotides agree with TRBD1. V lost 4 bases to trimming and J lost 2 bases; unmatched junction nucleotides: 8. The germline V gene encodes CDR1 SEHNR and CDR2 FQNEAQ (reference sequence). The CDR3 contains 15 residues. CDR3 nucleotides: TGTGCCAGCAGCTCGCTGCTAGGGACAGCCTACGAGCAGTACTTC. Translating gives CASSSLLGTAYEQYF.

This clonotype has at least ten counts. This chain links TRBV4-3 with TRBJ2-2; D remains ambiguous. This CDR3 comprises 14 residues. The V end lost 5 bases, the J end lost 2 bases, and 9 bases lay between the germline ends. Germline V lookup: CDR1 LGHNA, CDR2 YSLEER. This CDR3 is CASSVGYNTGELFF. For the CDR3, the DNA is TGCGCCAGCAGCGTGGGATACAACACCGGGGAGCTGTTTTTT.

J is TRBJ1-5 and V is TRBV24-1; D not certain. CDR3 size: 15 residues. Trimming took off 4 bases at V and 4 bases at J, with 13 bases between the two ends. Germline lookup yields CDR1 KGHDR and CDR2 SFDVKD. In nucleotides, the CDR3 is TGTGCCACCAGTGACCCTGGACTGCCGAATCAGCCCCAGCATTTT. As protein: CATSDPGLPNQPQHF.

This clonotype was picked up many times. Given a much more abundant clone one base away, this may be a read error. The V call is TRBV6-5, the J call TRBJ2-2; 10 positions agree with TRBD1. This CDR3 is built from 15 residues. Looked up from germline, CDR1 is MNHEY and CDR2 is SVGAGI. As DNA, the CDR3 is TGTGCCAGCAGTACCGGGACAGGGGAAGGCGGGGGGCTGTTTTTT. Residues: CASSTGTGEGGGLFF.

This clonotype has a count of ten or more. The CDR3: CASSFQTGGLDEQYF. CDR3 in DNA: TGTGCCAGCAGCTTTCAGACAGGGGGCCTGGACGAGCAGTACTTC. The chain has TRBV7-2 and TRBJ2-7, with 10 bases identical to TRBD1. The germline V gene has CDR1 SGHTA and CDR2 FQGNSA. Germline trimming cut 3 bases from V and 5 bases from J; bases unmatched to any gene: 7. CDR3 size: 15 residues. The full variable domain, rest sourced from reference TRBV7-2 and TRBJ2-7, is GAGVSQSPSNKVTEKGKDVELRCDPISGHTALYWYRQSLGQGLEFLIYFQGNSAPDKSGLPSDRFSAERTGGSVSTLTIQRTQQEDSAVYLCASSFQTGGLDEQYFGPGTRLTVT.

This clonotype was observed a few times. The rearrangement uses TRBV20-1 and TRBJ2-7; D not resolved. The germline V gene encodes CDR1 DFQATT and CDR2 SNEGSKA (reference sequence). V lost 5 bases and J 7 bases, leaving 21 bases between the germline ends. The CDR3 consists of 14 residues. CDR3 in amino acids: CSARLGLTGWEQYF. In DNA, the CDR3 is TGCAGTGCTCGTCTAGGGTTAACCGGATGGGAGCAGTACTTC.

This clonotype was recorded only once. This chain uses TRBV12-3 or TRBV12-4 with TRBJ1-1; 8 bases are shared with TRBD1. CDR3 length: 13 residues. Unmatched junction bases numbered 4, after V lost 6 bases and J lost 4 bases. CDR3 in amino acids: CASRQTGGTEAFF. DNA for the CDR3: TGTGCCAGCAGACAAACAGGGGGCACTGAAGCTTTCTTT.

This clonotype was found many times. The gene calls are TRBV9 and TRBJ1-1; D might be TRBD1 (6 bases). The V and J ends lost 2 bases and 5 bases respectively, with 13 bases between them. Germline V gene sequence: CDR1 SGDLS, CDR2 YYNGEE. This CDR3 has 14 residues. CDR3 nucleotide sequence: TGTGCCAGCAGCGTGGGAGGGGGGCCAACTGAAGCTTTCTTT. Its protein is CASSVGGGPTEAFF.

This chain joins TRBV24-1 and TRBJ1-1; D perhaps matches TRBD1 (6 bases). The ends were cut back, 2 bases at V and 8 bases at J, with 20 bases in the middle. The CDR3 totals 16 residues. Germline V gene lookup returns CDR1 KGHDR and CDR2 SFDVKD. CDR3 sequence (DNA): TGTGCCACCAGTGATTCCGCCTTACAGGGAAGGGGGGAAGCTTTCTTT. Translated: CATSDSALQGRGEAFF.

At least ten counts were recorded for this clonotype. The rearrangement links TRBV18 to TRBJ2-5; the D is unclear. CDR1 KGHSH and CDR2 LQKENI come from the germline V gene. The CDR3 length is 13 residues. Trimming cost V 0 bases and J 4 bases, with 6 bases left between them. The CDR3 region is CASSPPILETQYF. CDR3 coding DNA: TGTGCCAGCTCACCACCGATCCTAGAGACCCAGTACTTC.

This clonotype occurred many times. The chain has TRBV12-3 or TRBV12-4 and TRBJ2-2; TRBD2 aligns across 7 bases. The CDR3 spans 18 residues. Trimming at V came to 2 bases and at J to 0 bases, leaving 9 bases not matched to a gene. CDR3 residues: CASSLRLAEYANTGELFF. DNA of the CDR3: TGTGCCAGCAGTTTAAGGCTAGCGGAATACGCGAACACCGGGGAGCTGTTTTTT.

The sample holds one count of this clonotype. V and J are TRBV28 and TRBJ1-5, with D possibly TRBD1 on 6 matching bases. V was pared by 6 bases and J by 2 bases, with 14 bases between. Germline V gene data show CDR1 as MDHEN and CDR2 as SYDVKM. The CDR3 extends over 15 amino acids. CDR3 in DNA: TGTGCCAGCAGACTGTCAGGGGCGGGCAATCAGCCCCAGCATTTT. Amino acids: CASRLSGAGNQPQHF.

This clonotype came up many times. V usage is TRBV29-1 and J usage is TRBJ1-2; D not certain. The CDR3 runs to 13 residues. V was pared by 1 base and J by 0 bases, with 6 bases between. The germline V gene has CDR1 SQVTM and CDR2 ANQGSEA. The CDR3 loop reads CSVEGQTNYGYTF. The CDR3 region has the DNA TGCAGCGTTGAAGGTCAGACTAACTATGGCTACACCTTC.

The CDR3 bases are TGTGCCAGCAGTTACGAGCGGGAGGGGTATGGAGAGCAGTACTTC. This translates into CASSYEREGYGEQYF. The chain combines TRBV6-2 or TRBV6-3 with TRBJ2-7; TRBD2 matches at 10 bases. With V trimmed by 2 bases and J by 7 bases, 8 bases remained unmatched. The CDR3 spans 15 residues. The germline V gene has CDR1 MNHEY and CDR2 SVGEGT.

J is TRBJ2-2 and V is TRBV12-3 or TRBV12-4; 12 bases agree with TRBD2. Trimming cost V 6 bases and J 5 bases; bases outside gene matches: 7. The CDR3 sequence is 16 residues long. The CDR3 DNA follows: TGTGCCAGCAGCCGACTAGCGGGAGTCGAGACCGGGGAGCTGTTTTTT. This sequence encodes CASSRLAGVETGELFF.

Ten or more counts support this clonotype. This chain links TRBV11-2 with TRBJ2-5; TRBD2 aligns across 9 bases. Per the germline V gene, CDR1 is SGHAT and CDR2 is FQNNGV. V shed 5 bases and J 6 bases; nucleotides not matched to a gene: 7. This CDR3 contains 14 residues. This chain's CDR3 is CASSMGLAGQTQYF. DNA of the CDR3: TGTGCCAGCAGCATGGGACTAGCCGGACAGACCCAGTACTTC.

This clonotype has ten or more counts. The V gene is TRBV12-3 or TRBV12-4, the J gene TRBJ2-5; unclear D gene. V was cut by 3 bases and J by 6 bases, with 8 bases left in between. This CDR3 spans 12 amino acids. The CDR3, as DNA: TGTGCCAGCAGTTTCTTTCAGAAGACCCAGTACTTC. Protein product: CASSFFQKTQYF.

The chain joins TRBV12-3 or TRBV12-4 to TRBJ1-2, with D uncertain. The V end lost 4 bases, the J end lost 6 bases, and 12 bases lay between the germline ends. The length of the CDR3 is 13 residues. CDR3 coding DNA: TGTGCCAGCAGTTCGGGGAAGACTGATGGCTACACCTTC. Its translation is CASSSGKTDGYTF.